Below, 11 T cell receptor beta chains from the same sample are listed, as sequenced in a study of T cell changes during pregnancy in multiple sclerosis (dated by TCRdb to about 2019). The library came from the immunoSEQ multiplex PCR assay. The table comes from immuneACCESS by way of TCRdb, which keeps in-frame sequences with V and J called. Part of the clones is missing from these tables; in studies checked, under half for an unresolved V gene and the rest for unknown reasons. The sample table shows some 49,000 clones, and around nine tenths are seen once. About 0.36% of the sample is taken by the ten largest. The source was CD4+ T cells from peripheral blood mononuclear cells, collected in the second trimester of pregnancy. Source of these receptors: a female donor in good health, enrolled as a control in a pregnancy study.

V gene TRBV4-3 combines with J gene TRBJ1-1; D not resolved. Trimming pared 0 bases from V and 5 bases from J, leaving 10 bases between. This CDR3 has 14 residues. The germline CDR1 and CDR2 sequences are LGHNA and YSLEER. CDR3 coding DNA: TGCGCCAGCAGCCAAGAGTCGAGTTCTACTGAAGCTTTCTTT. Protein product: CASSQESSSTEAFF.

The genes are TRBV7-2 and TRBJ2-7; 10 bases align to TRBD2. The CDR3 has 15 residues. CDR1 is SGHTA and CDR2 is FQGNSA in the germline V gene. Trimming at V came to 0 bases and at J to 4 bases, leaving 3 bases not matched to a gene. CDR3 amino acids: CASSLAGTSEYEQYF. The CDR3 DNA sequence: TGTGCCAGCAGCTTAGCCGGGACTAGCGAATACGAGCAGTACTTC.

The chain joins TRBV5-8 to TRBJ2-7, with 7 positions matching TRBD1. Trimming at V came to 4 bases and at J to 3 bases, leaving 4 bases not matched to a gene. This CDR3 contains 13 residues. Germline V CDR1 and CDR2: SGHTS, YDEGEE. The CDR3 loop is CASSPTGNYEQYF. As DNA, the CDR3 is TGTGCCAGCAGCCCGACAGGGAACTACGAGCAGTACTTC. The complete variable domain, with remaining parts taken from reference TRBV5-8 and TRBJ2-7, reads EAGVTQSPTHLIKTRGQQATLRCSPISGHTSVYWYQQALGLGLQFLLWYDEGEERNRGNFPPRFSGRQFPNYSSELNVNALELEDSALYLCASSPTGNYEQYFGPGTRLTVT.

The chain links TRBV7-2 to TRBJ1-1; the D is unclear. Germline V gene lookup returns CDR1 SGHTA and CDR2 FQGNSA. The CDR3 sequence is 14 residues long. The V gene lost 4 bases and the J gene lost 1 base, with 10 bases spanning the gap. DNA of the CDR3: TGTGCCAGCAGCTCTTTTGGGCCGAACACTGAAGCTTTCTTT. Its protein product is CASSSFGPNTEAFF.

This clone was seen only a few times. This sequence joins TRBV7-2 and TRBJ2-7, with D possibly being TRBD1 (6 bases). The CDR3 loop spans 13 amino acids. CDR1 is SGHTA and CDR2 is FQGNSA in the germline V gene. V was pared by 4 bases and J by 6 bases, with 13 bases between. CDR3 loop: CASSSTGLSEQYF. In nucleotides, the CDR3 is TGTGCCAGCAGCTCCACAGGGCTAAGCGAGCAGTACTTC.

The chain uses TRBV19 and TRBJ1-2, with D uncertain. Germline V CDR1 and CDR2: LNHDA, SQIVND (reference sequence). This CDR3 is built from 15 residues. V lost 3 bases to trimming and J lost 1 base, with 12 bases between them. Written as DNA, the CDR3 is TGTGCCAGTAGTATCGCGGGAACTGGTAACTATGGCTACACCTTC. The encoded protein is CASSIAGTGNYGYTF.

V is TRBV10-1 and J is TRBJ2-3, with TRBD2 identical over 10 bases. The CDR3 length is 15 residues. J was trimmed by 3 bases and V by 9 bases; bases with no gene match: 9. Germline assignment: CDR1 WNHNN and CDR2 SYGVQD (reference sequence). This CDR3 reads CASSVAGGGTDTQYF. The CDR3 DNA follows: TGCGCCAGTTCCGTAGCGGGGGGCGGAACAGATACGCAGTATTTT.

This clone appeared once. The chain combines TRBV6-6 with TRBJ1-1; D unresolved. Germline V gives CDR1 MNHNY, CDR2 SVGAGI (reference sequence). The CDR3 spans 13 residues. Trimming left V 10 bases short and J 0 bases short, with 12 bases between. CDR3 in amino acids: CATREQVNTEAFF. As DNA, the CDR3 is TGTGCCACCAGAGAACAAGTGAACACTGAAGCTTTCTTT.

V and J are TRBV7-2 and TRBJ1-1, with D possibly matching TRBD1 (5 bases). Germline-derived CDR1 and CDR2 are SGHTA and FQGNSA. The CDR3 has 14 residues. With 8 bases removed from V and 2 bases from J, the gap between germline ends came to 15 bases. The CDR3 bases are TGTGCCAGCGCAATACTGGACATAAACACTGAAGCTTTCTTT. Amino acids: CASAILDINTEAFF.

The chain has TRBV5-4 and TRBJ1-1; 9 positions match TRBD1. Germline CDR1 is SGHNT and CDR2 is YYREEE (reference sequence). The CDR3 consists of 14 residues. J was trimmed by 1 base and V by 6 bases; bases with no gene match: 4. The CDR3 sequence: CASTIQGANTEAFF. DNA of the CDR3: TGTGCCAGCACCATACAGGGGGCGAACACTGAAGCTTTCTTT.

The table lists this clone with many counts. This sequence joins TRBV5-4 and TRBJ1-1, with D unclear. The CDR3 has 15 residues. Germline assignment: CDR1 SGHNT and CDR2 YYREEE (reference sequence). Deletions cut 1 base from V and 0 bases from J, with 10 bases between. CDR3 DNA: TGTGCCAGCAGCTTGACAGTCTCCATGAACACTGAAGCTTTCTTT. Translation gives CASSLTVSMNTEAFF.